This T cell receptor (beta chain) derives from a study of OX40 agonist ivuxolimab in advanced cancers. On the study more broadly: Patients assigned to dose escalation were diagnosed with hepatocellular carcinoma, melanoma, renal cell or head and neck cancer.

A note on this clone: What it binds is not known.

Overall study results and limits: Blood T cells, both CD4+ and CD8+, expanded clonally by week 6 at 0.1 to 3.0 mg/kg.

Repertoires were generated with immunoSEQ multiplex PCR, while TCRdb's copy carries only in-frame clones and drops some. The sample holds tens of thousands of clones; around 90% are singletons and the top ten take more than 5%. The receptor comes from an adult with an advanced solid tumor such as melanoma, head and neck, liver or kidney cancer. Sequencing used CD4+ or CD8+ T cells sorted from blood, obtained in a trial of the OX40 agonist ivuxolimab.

CDR3 amino acids: CASRPDGGQQAFF. DNA for the CDR3: TGTGCCAGCAGGCCTGATGGCGGACAGCAAGCTTTCTTT. The chain couples TRBV25-1 to TRBJ1-1, with D perhaps TRBD1 (6 bases). CDR1 is MGHDK and CDR2 is SYGVNS in the germline V gene. The CDR3 sequence is 13 residues long. Deletions cut 6 bases from V and 9 bases from J, with 17 bases between.